This T cell receptor beta chain was captured in a study of CD8+CD57+ T cells in acquired aplastic anemia (dated 2018 in TCRdb). With regard to the full study: DNA extracted from sorted CD4+ and CD8+ cells had a mean of around 3 ug, with a range of about 0.2 to 30 ug. Results and caveats for the whole study, not just this receptor: Patients and healthy controls showed no significant difference in CD8+ Simpson's diversity (P=0.060). Although around 30 CD8+ CDR3 sequences were shared by patients and controls, these sequences appeared highly expressed in patients and within the immunodominant clones of patients.

Genomic DNA was used as template for profiling of TCR beta VDJ combinations and CDR3 sequences. An Illumina HiSeq 2000 was used for TCR repertoire sequencing. In the paper's pipeline: Repertoire assessment relied on Simpson's diversity index, CDR3 size and DJ length profiles, and TRBV/TRBJ rearrangement plots. The most abundant DNA sequence in the deep sequencing data was taken as the immunodominant clone. CDR3 amino acid sequences were screened for sharing across subjects and were compared with published repertoires and the VDJdb database. The public sequencing data were trimmed at Q25 with fastp and processed into clonotypes with MiXCR by TCRdb, which kept only in-frame beta chains. Each entry is one CDR3 protein sequence, shown with its most common DNA and genes. Clone size and V and J calls follow TCRdb, not the original study. This sample gives about 190,000 distinct CDR3 sequences in total; around three fifths of them show up just once. The ten largest account for just over 45% of the sample.

The germline V gene provides CDR1 SGHTA and CDR2 FQGTGA. The CDR3 sequence holds 13 residues, the cysteine and phenylalanine included. Of all the DNA, just the CDR3 is kept, 39 bases in frame from base 1. V trim: 4 bases; J trim: 7 bases; unmatched bases: 7. Worth noting for this clonotype: No cognate antigen has been identified for it. Base qualities were left out, and no much larger clone turns up one base away.

In this study, sorted CD4+ and CD8+ T cells from the blood of healthy subjects and of severe aplastic anemia patients had their TCR repertoires deep-sequenced. Ficoll-Paque density gradient centrifugation was used to isolate peripheral blood mononuclear cells. CD4+ and CD8+ T cells were sorted by FACS or magnetic beads before DNA extraction. Sequencing was done on a sample of sorted CD4+, CD8+, or CD8+CD57+ T cells (not recorded which) from PBMCs. The rearrangement joined TRBV7-3 to TRBJ2-7, with 7 bases aligning to TRBD2. This TCR was sampled from a human donor with severe aplastic anemia or a healthy control (not recorded which). The CDR3: CASSSLNGGEQYF. The DNA reads as follows: TGTGCCAGCAGCTCTTTGAACGGGGGGGAGCAGTACTTC.